The next 5 T cell receptor beta chains were all read from a single sample in a study of T-cell memory formation after mild COVID-19. Via MiXCR, TCRdb re-called the 5' RACE reads, giving one row per CDR3 protein. This table holds 200,000 to 250,000 distinct CDR3 sequences, around 9.5% found once. The sample consisted of PBMCs or a T cell subset sorted from them (not recorded which). These receptors were taken from a man aged 18 to 30 who had mild COVID-19 (a few samples of this study predate the infection). Cell type and time point are not known.

This chain links TRBV6-2 or TRBV6-3 with TRBJ2-3, with 8 bases matching TRBD1. Germline CDR1 and CDR2: MNHEY and SVGEGT. There are 15 residues in the CDR3. V lost 2 bases and J lost 9; bases outside the gene matches: 10. CDR3: CASSYTGTGPTTQYF. In DNA form, the CDR3 reads TGTGCCAGCAGTTACACTGGGACAGGCCCTACGACGCAGTATTTT.

This clonotype was picked up a small number of times. The rearrangement links TRBV9 to TRBJ2-2; the D is unclear. The V end lost 0 bases, the J end lost 6 bases, and 3 bases lay between the germline ends. Germline values: CDR1 SGDLS, CDR2 YYNGEE. CDR3 length: 12 residues. The CDR3: CASSVVSGELFF. The CDR3 coding sequence is TGTGCCAGCAGCGTAGTTTCCGGGGAGCTGTTTTTT. The full variable domain, with the rest looked up from reference TRBV9 and TRBJ2-2, is DSGVTQTPKHLITATGQRVTLRCSPRSGDLSVYWYQQSLDQGLQFLIQYYNGEERAKGNILERFSAQQFPDLHSELNLSSLELGDSALYFCASSVVSGELFFGEGSRLTVL.

CDR3 sequence: CASRFWGNQDYGYTF. The CDR3 DNA reads TGTGCCAGCAGATTCTGGGGCAACCAGGACTATGGCTACACCTTC. J is TRBJ1-2 and V is TRBV6-2 or TRBV6-3; possibly TRBD1 for D (5 bases). This CDR3 comprises 15 residues. The germline V and J ends were trimmed by 6 bases and 3 bases, with 17 bases remaining between them. Germline V gives CDR1 MNHEY, CDR2 SVGEGT.

This clonotype was observed at least ten times. The chain carries TRBV20-1 and TRBJ2-2; D is possibly TRBD1 or TRBD2 (5 bases each). The V gene lost 0 bases and the J gene lost 7 bases, with 15 bases spanning the gap. CDR3 length equals 15 residues. CDR1 is DFQATT and CDR2 is SNEGSKA in the germline V gene (reference sequence). The DNA for the CDR3 is TGCAGTGCTAGAGACAGCCAACTTGGGGGCGGGGAGCTGTTTTTT. It yields the protein CSARDSQLGGGELFF.

This clonotype has only a few counts. The chain couples TRBV9 to TRBJ2-3, with 9 bases matching TRBD2. Germline V CDR1 and CDR2: SGDLS, YYNGEE. This CDR3 comprises 17 residues. Trimming took 4 bases from V and 3 from J; bases not matched to a gene: 12. The DNA for the CDR3 is TGTGCCAGCAGCCCCCCCGGGGAGGGACTAGCAACAGATACGCAGTATTTT. This codes for CASSPPGEGLATDTQYF.